A selection of T cell receptor beta chains follows, all from one sample in a study of OX40 agonist ivuxolimab in advanced cancers. Profiled with immunoSEQ multiplex PCR; TCRdb holds only in-frame clones, not every one. Of 70,000 to 75,000 clones in the sample, 88% were seen once. The sample in question was CD4+ or CD8+ T cells sorted from blood, obtained in a trial of the OX40 agonist ivuxolimab. The receptors shown here come from an adult with an advanced solid tumor such as melanoma, head and neck, liver or kidney cancer. Both conserved end residues are part of each CDR3. Each record gives: V gene, J gene, CDR3 protein.

>TRBV7-9|TRBJ2-3
CASSLEGTDTQYF
>TRBV6-1|TRBJ2-1
CASSDRDYNEQFF
>TRBV29-1|TRBJ2-3
CSFFNRFGTQYF
>TRBV9|TRBJ1-5
CASSPTDLLYQPQHF
>TRBV4-2|TRBJ2-2
CASSQGSSGAGELFF
>TRBV19|TRBJ1-1
CASSTGQGGITEAFF
>TRBV7-9|TRBJ1-3
CASSLAGENTIYF
>TRBV27|TRBJ2-7
CASSAGLAGVYEQYF
>TRBV5-1|TRBJ1-4
CASSLGWRTEDNEKLFF
>TRBV30|TRBJ1-6
CAWSAPGTGGRSPLHF
>TRBV7-2|TRBJ1-5
CASSFDGRQLYSNQPQHF
>TRBV6-1|TRBJ1-5
CASSEIGVRQPQHF
>TRBV7-9|TRBJ1-1
CASSLGVGKNTEAFF
>TRBV5-1|TRBJ2-1
CASSLQLAGVNNEQFF
>TRBV7-8|TRBJ1-4
CASSQWDRDNEKLFF
>TRBV7-9|TRBJ2-7
CASSQTGDEQYF
>TRBV7-9|TRBJ2-3
CASSPTIATSTDTQYF
>TRBV28|TRBJ1-1
CASSSTGQGKGEAFF
>TRBV2|TRBJ1-1
CASTPFGLNTEAFF
>TRBV18|TRBJ2-5
CASSPRVQQETQYF
>TRBV9|TRBJ1-1
CASSVVAGTAEAFF
>TRBV7-2|TRBJ2-2
CASRAGGPGELFF